The entry below gives a single T cell receptor beta chain sequence along with its context. The target of this receptor is not known. It has no much larger one-base neighbor in the sample; base qualities were not kept. This sample stems from a study of response to subunit inactivated influenza vaccine listed by TCRdb under 2018. Study-wide context: Deep quantitative profiling of the T cell receptor repertoire was used in the study to follow responses to a trivalent subunit inactivated influenza vaccine.

Points the paper makes about the study in general: The authors suggested that each seasonal influenza vaccination may recruit only a limited number of new T cells.

The library was built by means of RT-PCR. The sequencer was an Illumina HiSeq 2500. In TCRdb, the public reads were trimmed at Q25 with fastp and aligned with MiXCR, with productive beta chains retained. A single entry per CDR3 protein holds the most common genes and DNA from its merged rows. Counted in this sample were just under 550,000 distinct CDR3 sequences; roughly a quarter of them appeared once. Of the sample, under 3.5% falls within the top ten clones. V loses 8 bases of germline sequence and J loses 2 bases, and the interval between the two ends is 8 bases. From the germline V gene, CDR1 is SGHVS and CDR2 is FQNEAQ. From cysteine to phenylalanine, the CDR3 is 12 amino acids long. The kept DNA is CDR3 alone, 36 bases in frame from the first base. The same sample was also used in a study of T cells expressing NK-cell markers. The second study also describes: TCR beta cDNA libraries were made by 5'RACE template switching that added a universal primer site and unique molecular identifiers. About 8 donors provided sorted CD3+CD56+NKG2C+, CD3+CD56+NKG2C- and CD3+CD56-NKG2C+ T-cell subsets, whose TCR beta-chain repertoires were profiled. Of the eight sequenced donors, seven were found to be HCMV-seropositive and one was found to be HCMV-seronegative. To restrict sorting to alphabetaTCR-expressing T cells, an anti-gammadeltaTCR antibody was added in several experiments. For six donors, the dominant CD3+CD56+NKG2C+ clonotypes were among the top 10 CD8+ clonotypes and accounted for roughly 1.0-8% of CD8+ T cells. Those dominant clonotypes were again the most abundant among CD3+CD56-NKG2C+ cells in a few donors, at about 28.3-65%. Whether the expanded NKG2C-expressing T cell clones were specific for HCMV antigens remained unclear. The eight sequenced donors were randomly selected healthy volunteers, three men and five women. To determine HCMV serostatus, a commercial ELISA kit was used to detect HCMV-specific IgG in serum. Peripheral blood mononuclear cells were isolated from blood by Ficoll density gradient centrifugation. Magnetic immunoseparation with Miltenyi isolation kits was used to isolate CD4+ and CD8+ T cells from PBMC. cDNA synthesis was primed from the TCR beta constant segment and was followed by two successive PCR amplification steps. The libraries were sequenced on Illumina HiSeq 2000/2500, MiSeq or NextSeq, producing 2 x 150 bp reads. Reads were demultiplexed and grouped by UMI with MIGEC, and clonotypes were assembled and quantified with MiTCR. To remove erroneous sequences, TCR cDNA sequences were retained only when supported by two or more reads. The tcR package was used for downstream repertoire analysis, and clonotypes were matched across fractions by CDR3 nucleotide sequence plus V segment. Antigen specificity was annotated against VDJdb with VDJmatch, allowing one amino acid substitution in CDR3.

The receptor's source is a man aged 50-60 years who received an inactivated influenza vaccine. Donor details come from another sample of the same person, matched by shared clones. The receptor chain draws on TRBV7-8 and TRBJ2-3, with the D gene uncertain. Sequencing used CD4+ T cells sorted from PBMCs, obtained 11 to 12 days after vaccination. The DNA sequence follows: TGTGCCAGCGGAAAGGCCACAGATACGCAGTATTTT. This is translated as CASGKATDTQYF.